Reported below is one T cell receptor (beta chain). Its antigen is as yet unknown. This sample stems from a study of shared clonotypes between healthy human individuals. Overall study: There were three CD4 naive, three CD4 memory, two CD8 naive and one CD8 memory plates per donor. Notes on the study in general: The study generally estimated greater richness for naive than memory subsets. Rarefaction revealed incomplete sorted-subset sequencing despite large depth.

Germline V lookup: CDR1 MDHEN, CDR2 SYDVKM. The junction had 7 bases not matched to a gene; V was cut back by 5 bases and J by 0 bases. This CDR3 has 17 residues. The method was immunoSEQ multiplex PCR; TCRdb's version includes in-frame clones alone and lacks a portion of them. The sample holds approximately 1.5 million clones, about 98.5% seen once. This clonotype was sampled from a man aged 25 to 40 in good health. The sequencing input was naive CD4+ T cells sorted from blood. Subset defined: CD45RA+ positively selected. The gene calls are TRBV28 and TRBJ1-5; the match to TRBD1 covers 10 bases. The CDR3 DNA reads TGTGCCAGCAGTCGGGACAGGGGAAACCTTAGCAATCAGCCCCAGCATTTT. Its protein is CASSRDRGNLSNQPQHF.